These 31 T cell receptor beta chains were sequenced from one sample in a study of T cell repertoires in cytomegalovirus infection. Antigens of these TCRs are unknown. TCRdb passed the reads through MiXCR, listing each CDR3 protein once. The sample contains some 110,000 distinct CDR3 sequences, about 9.5% of which appear only once. The sequenced material came from PBMCs, sequenced either directly or after in vitro stimulation (not recorded which). These receptors all come from a human donor in good health (CMV status not recorded). Some clones in this sample may be carry-over from other donors' samples.

This sequence joins TRBV7-9 and TRBJ2-1; 8 bases match TRBD1. The CDR3 consists of 16 residues. Per the germline V gene, CDR1 is SEHNR and CDR2 is FQNEAQ (reference sequence). J lost 2 bases, V lost 5 bases, and 8 bases had no gene match. CDR3 in DNA: TGTGCCAGCAGCCCCCGGACAGGGCTACCCTACAATGAGCAGTTCTTC. This sequence encodes CASSPRTGLPYNEQFF. The full variable domain, rest sourced from reference TRBV7-9 and TRBJ2-1, is DTGVSQNPRHKITKRGQNVTFRCDPISEHNRLYWYRQTLGQGPEFLTYFQNEAQLEKSRLLSDRFSAERPKGSFSTLEIQRTEQGDSAMYLCASSPRTGLPYNEQFFGPGTRLTVL.

This clonotype occurred a few times. The chain recombines TRBV6-2 or TRBV6-3 with TRBJ2-7; 7 positions match TRBD2. Germline lookup yields CDR1 MNHEY and CDR2 SVGEGT. With 5 bases clipped from V and 3 bases from J, the junction kept 7 bases outside the gene matches. This CDR3 contains 14 residues. The CDR3 DNA reads TGTGCCAGCAGTGCTAGCGGCACCGACTACGAGCAGTACTTC. As protein: CASSASGTDYEQYF.

The chain has TRBV11-2 and TRBJ1-3; TRBD1 matches at 7 bases. The CDR3 covers 13 residues. V lost 4 bases, J lost 4 bases, and 1 base stayed unmatched. CDR1 and CDR2 (germline): SGHAT, FQNNGV. The CDR3 sequence: CASSSTGGNTIYF. CDR3 bases: TGTGCCAGCAGCTCGACAGGGGGAAACACCATATATTTT.

In its sample, this clonotype was seen many times. J is TRBJ1-1 and V is TRBV7-2; D remains ambiguous. V was pared by 1 base and J by 4 bases, with 10 bases between. The CDR3 extends over 14 amino acids. CDR1 is SGHTA, CDR2 FQGNSA, per germline. CDR3 bases: TGTGCCAGCAGCTTAGGACCATACGGCACTGAAGCTTTCTTT. Protein sequence: CASSLGPYGTEAFF.

This clonotype was recorded many times. The chain is built from TRBV12-5 and TRBJ2-3; D unresolved. Germline values: CDR1 LGHNT, CDR2 FRNRAP. V was clipped by 0 bases and J by 7 bases, with 17 bases between them. The CDR3 is made up of 16 amino acids. The CDR3, as DNA: TGTGCTAGTGGTTTGGTGGTTAGCCGTACTGCGAATACGCAGTATTTT. Translating gives CASGLVVSRTANTQYF.

This chain links TRBV7-2 with TRBJ1-2, with 7 bases fitting TRBD1. Germline V gene sequence: CDR1 SGHTA, CDR2 FQGNSA. CDR3 length: 12 amino acids. J was trimmed by 9 bases and V by 2 bases; bases with no gene match: 3. This chain's CDR3 is CASSLQGERYTF. The CDR3 DNA reads TGTGCCAGCAGCTTACAGGGGGAACGCTACACCTTC.

This clonotype was recorded many times. The V and J genes are TRBV24-1 and TRBJ2-5; TRBD1 might be the D (6 bases). Per germline, CDR1 KGHDR and CDR2 SFDVKD. Between the trimmed V and J ends, which lost 6 bases and 5 bases, there was a span of 12 bases. The CDR3 covers 13 residues. CDR3: CATSFGGKETQYF. For the CDR3, the DNA is TGTGCCACCAGTTTTGGGGGCAAGGAGACCCAGTACTTC.

This clonotype has ten or more counts. The CDR3 nucleotides are TGTGCCAGCAGCTTAACAGGACAGCGAGGGACAGATACGCAGTATTTT. Translated, it gives CASSLTGQRGTDTQYF. V is TRBV7-2 and J is TRBJ2-3; the D gene is possibly TRBD1 (6 bases). Germline V gene sequence: CDR1 SGHTA, CDR2 FQGNSA. The germline V and J ends were trimmed by 2 bases and 3 bases, with 15 bases remaining between them. CDR3 size: 16 residues.

This clonotype was seen at least ten times. The chain joins TRBV7-9 to TRBJ2-1; 11 positions agree with TRBD2. The CDR3 is 17 amino acids. Germline V gene data show CDR1 as SEHNR and CDR2 as FQNEAQ (reference sequence). Trimming took 1 base from V and 4 from J; bases not matched to a gene: 6. CDR3 residues: CASSLEVLAGGYNEQFF. The CDR3 DNA reads TGTGCCAGCAGCTTAGAGGTCTTAGCGGGAGGGTACAATGAGCAGTTCTTC.

This clonotype was seen at least ten times. This chain uses TRBV7-2 with TRBJ1-1; possible D gene TRBD1, 6 bases. CDR3 length equals 14 residues. The V end lost 5 bases, the J end lost 5 bases, and 15 bases lay between the germline ends. Germline V CDR1 and CDR2: SGHTA, FQGNSA. CDR3 in amino acids: CASSADAGVTEAFF. Written as DNA, the CDR3 is TGTGCCAGCAGCGCGGACGCAGGGGTTACTGAAGCTTTCTTT.

There are many counts of this clonotype. The V gene is TRBV27, the J gene TRBJ1-1; TRBD1 matches at 7 bases. Per the germline V gene, CDR1 is MNHEY and CDR2 is SMNVEV (reference sequence). CDR3 size: 13 residues. Trimming took 6 bases from V and 5 from J; bases not matched to a gene: 6. CDR3 in DNA: TGTGCCAGCAGCCTCAGGGGGTCGACTGAAGCTTTCTTT. This encodes CASSLRGSTEAFF.

Comments on this clonotype: A read error may produce the germline difference seen at one junction end. The V and J genes are TRBV12-3 or TRBV12-4 and TRBJ2-4; D ambiguous. The CDR3 extends over 11 amino acids. CDR3 nucleotides: TGTGCCAGCAGTTTAGAACCCCCTAGGATCTTC. Its protein product is CASSLEPPRIF.

This clonotype has a count of ten or more. The genes are TRBV27 and TRBJ2-5; D is perhaps TRBD2 (5 bases). The ends were cut back, 6 bases at V and 3 bases at J, with 20 bases in the middle. Germline loops: CDR1 MNHEY, CDR2 SMNVEV (reference sequence). There are 16 residues in the CDR3. The CDR3: CASSDRTLVRKETQYF. In nucleotides, the CDR3 is TGTGCCAGCAGCGATCGCACACTAGTCCGGAAAGAGACCCAGTACTTC.

This clonotype was found a few times. This sequence joins TRBV11-2 and TRBJ2-1; D may match TRBD1 or TRBD2 (5 bases each). Germline-derived CDR1 and CDR2 are SGHAT and FQNNGV. This CDR3 region has 17 residues. V was shortened by 1 base and J by 6 bases, with 19 bases between the two germline ends. The CDR3, as DNA: TGTGCCAGCAGCTTAGGGGCCGGGACCGATATACGCAATGAGCAGTTCTTC. The encoded protein is CASSLGAGTDIRNEQFF.

V usage is TRBV7-2 and J usage is TRBJ1-1; the D is unclear. Trimming cost V 4 bases and J 11 bases, with 8 bases left between them. This CDR3 contains 10 residues. Per the germline V gene, CDR1 is SGHTA and CDR2 is FQGNSA. The CDR3: CASSSQRAFF. The CDR3 DNA reads as TGTGCCAGCAGCTCCCAAAGGGCTTTCTTT.

This clonotype was observed at least ten times. This sequence joins TRBV7-8 and TRBJ1-4, with D maybe TRBD1 (5 bases). The length of the CDR3 is 14 residues. Germline CDR1 is SGHVS and CDR2 is FQNEAQ. V dropped 7 bases and J dropped 0 bases, with 9 bases sitting between them. This CDR3 reads CASTRGATNEKLFF. The CDR3 nucleotides read TGTGCCAGCACCCGGGGGGCAACTAATGAAAAACTGTTTTTT.

The gene calls are TRBV9 and TRBJ2-5, with D tentatively TRBD2 (5 bases). V lost 0 bases and J lost 5, with 14 bases in between. This CDR3 has 15 amino acids. Germline CDR1 reads SGDLS; CDR2 reads YYNGEE. CDR3 DNA sequence: TGTGCCAGCAGCGTAGAAACCCGGGATGCGGAGACCCAGTACTTC. It translates to CASSVETRDAETQYF.

This clonotype occurred a few times. The chain links TRBV18 to TRBJ1-1, with D maybe TRBD1 (6 bases). The V end was cut by 2 bases, the J end by 0 bases, with 10 bases between. The CDR3 spans 15 residues. Per germline, CDR1 KGHSH and CDR2 LQKENI. The CDR3 DNA sequence: TGTGCCAGCTCACCATCCAGGGACATGAACACTGAAGCTTTCTTT. It encodes CASSPSRDMNTEAFF. Complete variable domain (other parts from reference TRBV18 and TRBJ1-1): NAGVMQNPRHLVRRRGQEARLRCSPMKGHSHVYWYRQLPEEGLKFMVYLQKENIIDESGMPKERFSAEFPKEGPSILRIQQVVRGDSAAYFCASSPSRDMNTEAFFGQGTRLTVV.

J is TRBJ1-1 and V is TRBV24-1; the D is unclear. The CDR3 loop spans 13 amino acids. Trimming removed 0 bases from V and 5 bases from J, with 6 bases in between. Germline V gene lookup returns CDR1 KGHDR and CDR2 SFDVKD. CDR3 residues: CATSDLGGTEAFF. In DNA form, the CDR3 reads TGTGCCACCAGTGATTTGGGAGGGACTGAAGCTTTCTTT.

This clonotype was seen a few times. The rearrangement links TRBV2 to TRBJ1-6; D possibly corresponds to TRBD1 (6 bases). CDR1 SNHLY and CDR2 FYNNEI come from the germline V gene. The CDR3 sequence is 14 residues long. V was cut by 4 bases and J by 7 bases, with 11 bases left in between. The CDR3 sequence: CASSAETGNSPLHF. CDR3 nucleotides: TGTGCCAGCAGTGCCGAGACAGGAAATTCACCCCTCCACTTT.

This clonotype occurred many times. The rearrangement uses TRBV28 and TRBJ2-7; 12 bases map to TRBD2. Germline trimming cut 5 bases from V and 2 bases from J; bases unmatched to any gene: 7. The germline V gene has CDR1 MDHEN and CDR2 SYDVKM. The CDR3 covers 16 residues. The CDR3, as DNA: TGTGCCAGCAGTGTCCTAGCGGGAGGGCTCACCTACGAGCAGTACTTC. It encodes CASSVLAGGLTYEQYF.

The chain couples TRBV7-8 to TRBJ1-5; a possible D gene is TRBD1 (5 bases). The CDR3 consists of 12 residues. The V gene lost 4 bases and the J gene lost 7 bases, with 8 bases spanning the gap. Germline V CDR1 and CDR2: SGHVS, FQNEAQ. In nucleotides, the CDR3 is TGTGCCAGCAGCTCCGACAGACAGCCCCAGCATTTT. Protein: CASSSDRQPQHF.

V and J are TRBV6-6 and TRBJ2-7; 14 bases are shared with TRBD2. The CDR3 contains 15 residues. Per germline, CDR1 MNHNY and CDR2 SVGAGI (reference sequence). Losses at the gene ends were 2 bases for V and 5 bases for J; bases not matched to a gene: 2. Here the CDR3 DNA reads TGTGCCAGCAGTTACGTGGGACTAGCGGGAGACGAGCAGTACTTC. It translates to CASSYVGLAGDEQYF.

This clonotype was picked up a small number of times. The chain is built from TRBV27 and TRBJ1-1; D is perhaps TRBD1 (6 bases). Per the germline V gene, CDR1 is MNHEY and CDR2 is SMNVEV (reference sequence). The V end was cut by 5 bases, the J end by 0 bases, with 13 bases between. The CDR3 has 15 residues. CDR3: CASSKGAGVNTEAFF. The CDR3 DNA follows: TGTGCCAGCAGTAAGGGAGCAGGGGTGAACACTGAAGCTTTCTTT.

At least ten counts were recorded for this clonotype. This chain uses TRBV4-1 with TRBJ1-2; tentatively, D is TRBD1 (5 bases). The CDR3 length is 17 residues. Looked up from germline, CDR1 is MGHRA and CDR2 is YSYEKL. Trimming removed 0 bases at V and 6 bases at J, with 20 bases between. The CDR3 sequence is CASSQEASGQGGNGYTF. The CDR3 DNA reads as TGCGCCAGCAGCCAAGAAGCTTCCGGGCAGGGAGGGAATGGCTACACCTTC.

This chain connects TRBV7-6 to TRBJ2-3; D uncertain. Per germline, CDR1 SGHVS and CDR2 FNYEAQ. This CDR3 contains 15 residues. Trimming pared 5 bases from V and 6 bases from J, leaving 18 bases between. CDR3 bases: TGTGCCAGCAGCGATCCGGGCCACCGTCAGGATACGCAGTATTTT. Translation gives CASSDPGHRQDTQYF.

This clonotype showed up many times. The CDR3 coding sequence is TGTGCCAGCAGCATAATCGGGACTCCTAGCACAGATACGCAGTATTTT. Protein: CASSIIGTPSTDTQYF. The rearrangement joins TRBV7-2 to TRBJ2-3, with TRBD2 as a possible D gene (6 bases). Deletions cut 5 bases from V and 0 bases from J, with 15 bases between. Germline values: CDR1 SGHTA, CDR2 FQGNSA. The CDR3 sequence is 16 residues long.

This clonotype appeared many times. This chain links TRBV6-1 with TRBJ2-7; TRBD2 might be the D (8 bases). V was cut by 5 bases and J by 5 bases, with 19 bases left in between. The CDR3 extends over 15 amino acids. CDR1 is MNHNS, CDR2 SASEGT, per germline. In DNA, the CDR3 is TGTGCCAGCAGTTATTACAGGGGACTAGTCAACGAGCAGTACGTC. Translated: CASSYYRGLVNEQYV.

The V call is TRBV20-1, the J call TRBJ2-1, with 12 bases identical to TRBD2. The CDR3 consists of 14 residues. Looked up from germline, CDR1 is DFQATT and CDR2 is SNEGSKA (reference sequence). Germline trimming cut 6 bases from V and 8 bases from J; bases unmatched to any gene: 8. The DNA of the CDR3 is TGCAGTGCCTACGGGACTAGCGGGTTCCATGAGCAGTTCTTC. Its translation is CSAYGTSGFHEQFF.

This clonotype was seen ten or more times. The chain employs TRBV7-2 and TRBJ2-5, with D perhaps matching TRBD1 (6 bases). This CDR3 has 15 residues. Trimming stripped 1 base from V and 1 base from J, with 10 bases between. Per germline, CDR1 SGHTA and CDR2 FQGNSA. The CDR3: CASSLVLDSQETQYF. The CDR3 DNA reads TGTGCCAGCAGCTTAGTCTTGGACAGCCAAGAGACCCAGTACTTC.

In the case of this clonotype: It may be a read error: a sequence one base away is much more abundant. As the CDR3 is not closed by the conserved phenylalanine or tryptophan, this likely results from a read error. The chain carries TRBV7-8 and TRBJ2-3; 7 nucleotides agree with TRBD2. This CDR3 has 15 residues. V was pared by 6 bases and J by 3 bases, with 9 bases of the junction left unmatched. Germline values: CDR1 SGHVS, CDR2 FQNEAQ. CDR3 sequence reads: CASRRLAGVTDTQYL. The DNA for the CDR3 is TGTGCCAGCAGGCGTTTGGCGGGAGTAACAGATACGCAGTATCTT.